This TCR beta chain was documented in a study of blood T cell repertoires in COVID-19. Using immunoSEQ multiplex PCR, the repertoire was profiled, and TCRdb retains in-frame clones only, with some absent. The table has 65,000 to 80,000 clones, under 95% seen once; the top ten hold around 5.8%. The CDR3 consists of 14 residues. The germline V gene encodes CDR1 KGHSH and CDR2 LQKENI. V dropped 1 base and J dropped 2 bases, with 7 bases sitting between them. The chain is built from TRBV18 and TRBJ2-3; tentatively, D is TRBD1 (5 bases). Sequencing used peripheral blood. This TCR was sampled from a human donor in a cohort sampled during active COVID-19. The CDR3 region has the DNA TGTGCCAGCTCACCACAGGGGCCCACAGATACGCAGTATTTT. Its protein is CASSPQGPTDTQYF.